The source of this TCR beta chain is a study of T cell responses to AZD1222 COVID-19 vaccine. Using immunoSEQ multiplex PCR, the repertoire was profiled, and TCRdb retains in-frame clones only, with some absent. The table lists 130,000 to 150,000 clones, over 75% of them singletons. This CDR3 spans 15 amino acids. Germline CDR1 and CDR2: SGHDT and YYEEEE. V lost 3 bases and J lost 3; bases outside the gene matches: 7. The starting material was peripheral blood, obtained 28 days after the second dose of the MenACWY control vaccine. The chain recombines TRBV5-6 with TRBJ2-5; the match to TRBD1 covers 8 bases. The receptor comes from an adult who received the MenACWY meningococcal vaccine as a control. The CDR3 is CASSSRDRLEETQYF. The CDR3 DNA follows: TGTGCCAGCAGCTCCCGGGACAGGCTAGAAGAGACCCAGTACTTC. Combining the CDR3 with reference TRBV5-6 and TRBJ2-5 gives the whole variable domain DAGVTQSPTHLIKTRGQQVTLRCSPKSGHDTVSWYQQALGQGPQFIFQYYEEEERQRGNFPDRFSGHQFPNYSSELNVNALLLGDSALYLCASSSRDRLEETQYFGPGTRLLVL.